This T cell receptor beta chain appears in the sequencing data of a study of T-cell reconstitution after alpha-beta-depleted transplantation in children. From germline, CDR1 is LGHDT and CDR2 YNNKEL (reference sequence). CDR3 length: 17 amino acids. Trimming took 1 base from V and 4 from J; bases not matched to a gene: 4. A few counts support this clonotype. The TCRbeta library was prepared with unique molecular identifiers. Via MiXCR, TCRdb re-called the PCR reads, giving one row per CDR3 protein. The sample includes 420,000 or so distinct CDR3 sequences, under 13% of them seen just once. The sample consisted of PBMCs from the stem cell graft donor, taken from the stem cell graft. The V gene is TRBV3-1, the J gene TRBJ2-1, with 13 bases identical to TRBD2. This sequence was found in a human donor who donated a stem cell graft to a child with acute myeloid leukemia. The CDR3 loop is CASSQAPGLAGYNEQFF. In DNA, the CDR3 is TGTGCCAGCAGCCAAGCCCCGGGACTAGCGGGGTACAATGAGCAGTTCTTC.